Below, one T cell receptor (beta chain) is given with its context. What it binds is not known. The data originate from a study of somatic mutations in cytotoxic T cells in rheumatoid arthritis. The overall study: The flow sorting of some V beta antibody-stained T-cell populations reached nearly 100% purity, and the sorted populations included V beta1+ cells sequenced for TCRB.

Germline values: CDR1 SGDLS, CDR2 YYNGEE. This CDR3 is 16 amino acids long. V shed 2 bases, J shed 5 bases, and the junction held 8 bases outside the gene matches. As processed by the authors: Concordance between patient CD8+ clones exceeding 1% and published virus-specific TCRB sequences was infrequent. The protocol was immunoSEQ multiplex PCR, while the TCRdb copy is restricted to in-frame clones and leaves out a portion. V, J and clone size derive from that table, while D and trimming were established from the DNA sequence. The repertoire holds some 20,000 clones, with about 80% as singletons. Isolation of the CD4+ and CD8+ populations was accomplished via positive magnetic bead selection, with purity assessed by flow cytometry. Findings of the study overall: The antigen targets of the expanded CD8+ clones lacked identification.

The sequencing input was CD8+ T cells sorted from blood. This clonotype was sampled from an adult with rheumatoid arthritis. The rearrangement joins TRBV9 to TRBJ2-1; 9 nucleotides line up with TRBD2. This chain's CDR3 is CASSVWREGLHNEQFF. The DNA for the CDR3 is TGTGCCAGCAGCGTGTGGCGGGAGGGTTTGCACAATGAGCAGTTCTTC.